This TCR beta chain was profiled in a study of blood T cell repertoires in COVID-19. Study context: Material from acute and convalescent COVID-19 was sourced from the United States, Italy and Spain.

The CDR3 consists of 16 residues. The data were produced by immunoSEQ multiplex PCR, yet TCRdb's version contains in-frame clones alone and is incomplete. There are some 260,000 clones in the sample; around 90% occur only once, and around 0.91% lies in the top ten. The gene calls are TRBV21-1 and TRBJ1-2; no check of the table's D call, TRBD1, against the DNA was made. TRBV21-1 is a recognized pseudogene. The source material was peripheral blood. This TCR came from a woman aged 40 to 50 who had recovered from COVID-19. The CDR3 bases are TGTGCCAGCAGCAAAGAGGGACACTGCCCGGGGTATGGCTACACCTTC. Its translation: CASSKEGHCPGYGYTF.